What follows are 15 T cell receptor beta chains derived from one specimen sequenced in a study of a mutant IDH1 vaccine in newly diagnosed glioma. The antigens for these receptors are not known. The time point was: week 11, during vaccination. Topical imiquimod was applied with each vaccine dose, which held 300 ug of mutant IDH1 20-mer peptide. The table came from immunoSEQ multiplex PCR; TCRdb's copy has only in-frame clones and leaves some out. In the table there are 110,000 or so clones, 90% of which are singletons. This specimen was PBMCs, taken from a glioma patient whose treatment included an IDH1 peptide vaccine. The receptor source for this set is a woman between 50 and 59 years old with glioma.

The chain combines TRBV9 with TRBJ2-2; D might be TRBD2 (6 bases). CDR3 length: 19 residues. Per germline, CDR1 SGDLS and CDR2 YYNGEE. Trimming left V 1 base short and J 0 bases short, with 19 bases between. CDR3 in DNA: TGTGCCAGCAGCGTAAATGGGAGGACCGCCGCTGCGAACACCGGGGAGCTGTTTTTT. It yields the protein CASSVNGRTAAANTGELFF.

Details on this clone: Other DNA sequences in the same sample also yield this CDR3. The rearrangement uses TRBV19 and TRBJ1-1, with D perhaps matching TRBD1 (5 bases). Looked up from germline, CDR1 is LNHDA and CDR2 is SQIVND (reference sequence). The CDR3 length is 14 residues. The ends were cut back, 3 bases at V and 3 bases at J, with 11 bases in the middle. For the CDR3, the DNA is TGTGCCAGTAGTATTGGACAAGGCTACACTGAAGCTTTCTTT. This gives the protein CASSIGQGYTEAFF.

The chain uses TRBV7-9 and TRBJ1-1; no definite D call. The CDR3 runs 12 residues. Germline assignment: CDR1 SEHNR and CDR2 FQNEAQ (reference sequence). Trimming took off 2 bases at V and 7 bases at J, with 8 bases between the two ends. CDR3 in DNA: TGTGCCAGCAGCTTATTGGGAAATGAAGCTTTCTTT. This codes for CASSLLGNEAFF. The whole variable domain, remainder taken from reference TRBV7-9 and TRBJ1-1, is DTGVSQNPRHKITKRGQNVTFRCDPISEHNRLYWYRQTLGQGPEFLTYFQNEAQLEKSRLLSDRFSAERPKGSFSTLEIQRTEQGDSAMYLCASSLLGNEAFFGQGTRLTVV.

The chain joins TRBV19 to TRBJ1-4, with a weak D call TRBD1 (6 bases). CDR1 LNHDA and CDR2 SQIVND come from the germline V gene (reference sequence). Trimming stripped 3 bases from V and 1 base from J, with 6 bases between. The CDR3 runs to 14 residues. The CDR3 DNA reads TGTGCCAGTAGTATGGGACAAACTAATGAAAAACTGTTTTTT. It codes for CASSMGQTNEKLFF.

J is TRBJ1-1 and V is TRBV27; D is uncertain. CDR1 MNHEY and CDR2 SMNVEV come from the germline V gene (reference sequence). Deletions cut 2 bases from V and 4 bases from J, with 11 bases between. This CDR3 is built from 14 residues. Written as DNA, the CDR3 is TGTGCCAGCAGTTTAAGTGGGTGGGGCACTGAAGCTTTCTTT. Its translation: CASSLSGWGTEAFF.

The chain employs TRBV7-9 and TRBJ2-1; D call uncertain. Between the trimmed V and J ends, which lost 3 bases and 0 bases, there was a span of 6 bases. Germline V gives CDR1 SEHNR, CDR2 FQNEAQ (reference sequence). The CDR3 is 14 residues long. The CDR3 sequence is CASSFSSSYNEQFF. CDR3 coding DNA: TGTGCCAGCAGCTTTAGTAGCTCCTACAATGAGCAGTTCTTC.

The rearrangement links TRBV14 to TRBJ1-1; D may be TRBD1 (6 bases). V lost 6 bases to trimming and J lost 4 bases, with 9 bases between them. CDR3 size: 12 residues. Germline CDR1 is SGHDN and CDR2 is FVKESK. CDR3 region: CASSQGSTEAFF. In nucleotides, the CDR3 is TGTGCCAGCAGTCAGGGGAGCACTGAAGCTTTCTTT.

This clone has only a few counts. This chain joins TRBV5-1 and TRBJ2-2, with 7 bases lining up with TRBD2. This CDR3 region has 17 residues. Germline assignment: CDR1 SGHRS and CDR2 YFSETQ. V shed 0 bases, J shed 5 bases, and the junction held 10 bases outside the gene matches. This CDR3 is CASSLAPGLEVTGELFF. For the CDR3, the DNA is TGCGCCAGCAGCTTGGCCCCCGGACTAGAGGTGACCGGGGAGCTGTTTTTT. Based on the CDR3 plus reference TRBV5-1 and TRBJ2-2, the full variable domain is KAGVTQTPRYLIKTRGQQVTLSCSPISGHRSVSWYQQTPGQGLQFLFEYFSETQRNKGNFPGRFSGRQFSNSRSEMNVSTLELGDSALYLCASSLAPGLEVTGELFFGEGSRLTVL.

The chain links TRBV6-6 to TRBJ2-7; D gene unclear. V was trimmed by 2 bases and J by 2 bases, leaving 10 bases between them. The length of the CDR3 is 14 residues. Germline CDR1 reads MNHNY; CDR2 reads SVGAGI (reference sequence). CDR3: CASSYEPEAYEQYF. CDR3 sequence (DNA): TGTGCCAGCAGTTACGAGCCTGAAGCCTACGAGCAGTACTTC.

The rearrangement links TRBV7-2 to TRBJ1-6; no firm D call. CDR3 length: 15 residues. V was shortened by 9 bases and J by 7 bases, with 19 bases between the two germline ends. Germline CDR1 reads SGHTA; CDR2 reads FQGNSA. CDR3 in DNA: TGTGCCAGTCTACCCTCGAGGGCGGGAAATTCACCCCTCCACTTT. Its protein is CASLPSRAGNSPLHF.

The chain employs TRBV4-1 and TRBJ2-7; no clear D. Trimming took 4 bases from V and 5 from J, leaving 9 bases between them. Germline V gene sequence: CDR1 MGHRA, CDR2 YSYEKL. CDR3 length equals 12 residues. In DNA, the CDR3 is TGCGCCAGCAGCCCCCACCCCAACGAGCAGTACTTC. This codes for CASSPHPNEQYF.

V is TRBV19 and J is TRBJ2-3, with a weak D call TRBD2 (6 bases). Trimming removed 3 bases at V and 1 base at J, with 11 bases between. The CDR3 has 15 residues. Germline values: CDR1 LNHDA, CDR2 SQIVND (reference sequence). CDR3 coding DNA: TGTGCCAGTAGTATTGGCGGGACCCGCACAGATACGCAGTATTTT. Its protein product is CASSIGGTRTDTQYF.

The chain carries TRBV27 and TRBJ2-7; weak D call: TRBD1 (5 bases). V was pared by 0 bases and J by 4 bases, with 13 bases between. This CDR3 is 15 amino acids long. Germline CDR1 reads MNHEY; CDR2 reads SMNVEV (reference sequence). CDR3 DNA: TGTGCCAGCAGTTTATCCCAGGGTGGGTTGTACGAGCAGTACTTC. It translates to CASSLSQGGLYEQYF.

This chain joins TRBV19 and TRBJ1-2, with 10 nucleotides matching TRBD1. The CDR3 has 15 residues. CDR1 and CDR2 (germline): LNHDA, SQIVND (reference sequence). Trimming took 7 bases from V and 6 from J; bases not matched to a gene: 11. CDR3 loop: CASNEVGQGHNGYTF. As DNA, the CDR3 is TGTGCCAGTAATGAGGTGGGACAGGGGCATAATGGCTACACCTTC.

The J gene is TRBJ1-2, the V gene TRBV19; D gene unclear. CDR1 and CDR2 from the germline V gene are LNHDA and SQIVND (reference sequence). With 3 bases removed from V and 3 bases from J, the gap between germline ends came to 14 bases. This CDR3 spans 15 amino acids. The CDR3 loop reads CASSIGRAGDYGYTF. CDR3 bases: TGTGCCAGTAGTATCGGCCGGGCCGGGGACTATGGCTACACCTTC.